This is a list of T cell receptor beta chains from one sample in a study of T cell responses to AZD1222 COVID-19 vaccine. This table comes from immunoSEQ multiplex PCR, and its TCRdb copy is limited to in-frame clones, with some not included. The sample has over 100,000 clones, nearly 90% seen once. The sample was peripheral blood, taken on day 0 of AZD1222 vaccination. The receptors were gathered from an adult in good health. Both conserved end residues are part of each CDR3. A D gene is named only where the DNA matches it firmly. Not all rows give a size; the values are once, few, many and, for expanded clones, a class.

len: 15
v_gene: TRBV5-4
j_gene: TRBJ1-2
abundance: NA
d_gene: TRBD1
CDR3aa: CASSLGAGGAYGYTF
CDR3nt: TGTGCCAGCAGCTTGGGAGCAGGGGGCGCCTATGGCTACACCTTC

len: 14
v_gene: TRBV5-1
j_gene: TRBJ1-1
abundance: NA
d_gene: NA
CDR3aa: CASSLGVKNTEAFF
CDR3nt: TGCGCCAGCAGCTTGGGAGTTAAGAACACTGAAGCTTTCTTT

len: 15
v_gene: TRBV4-1
j_gene: TRBJ1-2
abundance: NA
d_gene: NA
CDR3aa: CASSQMLNREGGYTF
CDR3nt: TGCGCCAGCAGCCAAATGTTGAACAGGGAGGGTGGCTACACCTTC

len: 13
v_gene: TRBV6-5
j_gene: TRBJ1-6
abundance: NA
d_gene: NA
CDR3aa: CASSYSADAPLHF
CDR3nt: TGTGCCAGCAGTTACTCGGCGGACGCACCCCTCCACTTT

len: 15
v_gene: TRBV4-2
j_gene: TRBJ1-2
abundance: NA
d_gene: NA
CDR3aa: CASSPSVGGSYGYTF
CDR3nt: TGTGCCAGCAGCCCGTCGGTCGGGGGAAGCTATGGCTACACCTTC

len: 14
v_gene: TRBV7-2
j_gene: TRBJ2-7
abundance: NA
d_gene: NA
CDR3aa: CASSLTQTPYEQYF
CDR3nt: TGTGCCAGCAGCTTAACACAAACACCCTACGAGCAGTACTTC

len: 11
v_gene: TRBV20-1
j_gene: TRBJ1-2
abundance: NA
d_gene: NA
CDR3aa: CSAPLLYGYTF
CDR3nt: TGCAGTGCCCCTCTTTTATATGGCTACACCTTC

len: 13
v_gene: TRBV6-5
j_gene: TRBJ1-2
abundance: NA
d_gene: TRBD1
CDR3aa: CASSYSTGDGYTF
CDR3nt: TGTGCCAGCAGTTACTCGACAGGGGACGGCTACACCTTC

len: 12
v_gene: TRBV6-6
j_gene: TRBJ2-7
abundance: NA
d_gene: NA
CDR3aa: CASSRRDTQRYF
CDR3nt: TGTGCCAGCAGCCGCCGGGACACCCAGCGGTACTTC

len: 19
v_gene: TRBV15
j_gene: TRBJ2-6
abundance: NA
d_gene: TRBD1
CDR3aa: CATSRGTGTGPSGANVLTF
CDR3nt: TGTGCCACCAGCAGAGGCACCGGGACAGGACCCTCTGGGGCCAACGTCCTGACTTTC

len: 13
v_gene: TRBV28
j_gene: TRBJ1-1
abundance: NA
d_gene: NA
CDR3aa: CASSFERDTEAFF
CDR3nt: TGTGCCAGCAGTTTTGAAAGGGACACTGAAGCTTTCTTT

len: 16
v_gene: TRBV6-2/TRBV6-3
j_gene: TRBJ1-2
abundance: NA
d_gene: TRBD1
CDR3aa: CASSYPPGQGYYGYTF
CDR3nt: TGTGCCAGCAGTTACCCCCCGGGACAGGGCTACTATGGCTACACCTTC

len: 12
v_gene: TRBV12-3/TRBV12-4
j_gene: TRBJ1-1
abundance: NA
d_gene: TRBD1
CDR3aa: CASSRDRGRAFF
CDR3nt: TGTGCCAGCAGCCGTGACAGGGGGCGAGCTTTCTTT

len: 16
v_gene: TRBV5-4
j_gene: TRBJ2-4
abundance: NA
d_gene: NA
CDR3aa: CASSPGGPLAKNIQYF
CDR3nt: TGTGCCAGCAGCCCAGGGGGGCCCCTAGCCAAAAACATTCAGTACTTC

len: 15
v_gene: TRBV7-9
j_gene: TRBJ2-5
abundance: NA
d_gene: TRBD2
CDR3aa: CASSLDQGGQETQYF
CDR3nt: TGTGCCAGCAGCTTAGACCAGGGAGGGCAAGAGACCCAGTACTTC

len: 18
v_gene: TRBV5-1
j_gene: TRBJ2-3
abundance: NA
d_gene: NA
CDR3aa: CASSLVGGVGTSTDTQYF
CDR3nt: TGCGCCAGCAGCTTGGTTGGAGGAGTAGGGACTAGCACAGATACGCAGTATTTT

len: 13
v_gene: TRBV5-1
j_gene: TRBJ1-5
abundance: NA
d_gene: NA
CDR3aa: CASSFTGNQPQHF
CDR3nt: TGCGCCAGCAGCTTCACAGGTAATCAGCCCCAGCATTTT

len: 15
v_gene: TRBV5-8
j_gene: TRBJ2-3
abundance: NA
d_gene: NA
CDR3aa: CASSAFGSYTDTQYF
CDR3nt: TGTGCCAGCAGCGCCTTTGGCAGCTACACAGATACGCAGTATTTT

len: 12
v_gene: TRBV29-1
j_gene: TRBJ2-7
abundance: NA
d_gene: NA
CDR3aa: CSVVAGSYEQYF
CDR3nt: TGCAGCGTTGTCGCAGGTTCCTACGAGCAGTACTTC

len: 13
v_gene: TRBV2
j_gene: TRBJ1-1
abundance: NA
d_gene: NA
CDR3aa: CASTDGGGTEAFF
CDR3nt: TGTGCCAGTACGGACGGCGGGGGGACTGAAGCTTTCTTT

len: 16
v_gene: TRBV29-1
j_gene: TRBJ1-3
abundance: once
d_gene: TRBD1
CDR3aa: CSVEGSTGGSGNTIYF
CDR3nt: TGCAGCGTTGAAGGGTCGACAGGGGGCTCTGGAAACACCATATATTTT

len: 15
v_gene: TRBV5-4
j_gene: TRBJ2-1
abundance: NA
d_gene: TRBD1
CDR3aa: CASSPTVTGDDEQFF
CDR3nt: TGTGCCAGCAGCCCGACCGTGACAGGGGACGATGAGCAGTTCTTC